These 9 T cell receptor beta chains were sequenced from one sample in a study of cytomegalovirus exposure and HLA in healthy donors. PCR involved 60 Vbeta and 13 Jbeta primers. TCRdb's table, derived via immunoSEQ multiplex PCR, lists solely in-frame clones and lacks some. The sample includes about 130,000 clones, over 60% of them seen just once. Sequences were obtained from PBMCs. These receptors were obtained from a woman aged 40 to 50 in good health and CMV-seropositive.

The rearrangement uses TRBV27 and TRBJ1-4; no reliable D call. The CDR3 loop spans 14 amino acids. V lost 2 bases to trimming and J lost 4 bases, with 8 bases between them. Germline lookup yields CDR1 MNHEY and CDR2 SMNVEV (reference sequence). The CDR3 DNA follows: TGTGCCAGCAGTTTACAAGCCCGTAATGAAAAACTGTTTTTT. It encodes CASSLQARNEKLFF.

The V and J genes are TRBV15 and TRBJ1-4, with 9 positions matching TRBD1. The CDR3 has 16 amino acids. Germline V gives CDR1 LNHNV, CDR2 YYDKDF (reference sequence). V dropped 2 bases and J dropped 8; count of bases not matched to a gene: 9. The CDR3 sequence: CATSRRPGTGKEKLFF. The DNA of the CDR3 is TGTGCCACCAGCAGACGCCCCGGGACAGGGAAAGAAAAACTGTTTTTT.

V usage is TRBV5-3 and J usage is TRBJ2-3; 9 nucleotides match TRBD1. TRBV5-3 is classed as an ORF, of uncertain function. With V trimmed by 3 bases and J by 10 bases, 12 bases remained unmatched. This CDR3 spans 15 amino acids. This CDR3 reads CARSWTGTGFIAQYF. CDR3 DNA sequence: TGTGCCAGAAGCTGGACCGGGACAGGGTTTATCGCGCAGTATTTT.

The genes are TRBV7-9 and TRBJ2-7; 8 nucleotides agree with TRBD2. With V trimmed by 4 bases and J by 7 bases, 6 bases remained unmatched. The V gene's germline CDR1 is SEHNR and CDR2 FQNEAQ (reference sequence). The CDR3 loop spans 13 amino acids. CDR3 in DNA: TGTGCCAGCAGCTCCTCGACGGGGGGGGAGCAGTACTTC. It is translated as CASSSSTGGEQYF.

The gene calls are TRBV18 and TRBJ2-1; D not certain. Trimming removed 3 bases at V and 8 bases at J, with 11 bases between. CDR1 is KGHSH, CDR2 LQKENI, per germline. This CDR3 region has 13 residues. The CDR3 region has the DNA TGTGCCAGCTCACCCTCCGGTCGGGATGAGCAGTTCTTC. This sequence encodes CASSPSGRDEQFF.

The V and J genes are TRBV30 and TRBJ2-7; D gene uncertain. The germline V and J ends were trimmed by 0 bases and 3 bases, with 9 bases remaining between them. Germline lookup yields CDR1 GTSNPN and CDR2 SVGIG (reference sequence). The CDR3 extends over 13 amino acids. The chain's CDR3 is CAWSVNSIYEQYF. The CDR3 DNA follows: TGTGCCTGGAGTGTAAATTCCATCTACGAGCAGTACTTC. Using reference TRBV30 and TRBJ2-7 for the parts outside the CDR3, the full variable domain is SQTIHQWPATLVQPVGSPLSLECTVEGTSNPNLYWYRQAAGRGLQLLFYSVGIGQISSEVPQNLSASRPQDRQFILSSKKLLLSDSGFYLCAWSVNSIYEQYFGPGTRLTVT.

J is TRBJ1-1 and V is TRBV29-1, with unresolved D. The germline V gene has CDR1 SQVTM and CDR2 ANQGSEA. Trimming removed 7 bases from V and 1 base from J, with 10 bases in between. This CDR3 has 12 residues. The CDR3 coding sequence is TGCAGCGGCCTAACGGGGAACACTGAAGCTTTCTTT. Protein: CSGLTGNTEAFF.

This rearrangement joins TRBV7-6 to TRBJ2-1; 10 bases align to TRBD2. CDR1 SGHVS and CDR2 FNYEAQ come from the germline V gene. V lost 4 bases and J lost 6; bases outside the gene matches: 6. This CDR3 comprises 15 residues. The CDR3: CASSSEREGRNEQFF. Written as DNA, the CDR3 is TGTGCCAGCAGCTCCGAGCGGGAGGGCCGCAATGAGCAGTTCTTC. The full variable domain, rest sourced from reference TRBV7-6 and TRBJ2-1, is GAGVSQSPRYKVTKRGQDVALRCDPISGHVSLYWYRQALGQGPEFLTYFNYEAQQDKSGLPNDRFSAERPEGSISTLTIQRTEQRDSAMYRCASSSEREGRNEQFFGPGTRLTVL.

The V and J genes are TRBV4-1 and TRBJ2-2, with D maybe TRBD2 (5 bases). This CDR3 region has 15 residues. CDR1 is MGHRA and CDR2 is YSYEKL in the germline V gene. V lost 1 base, J lost 3 bases, and 9 bases lay in between. The CDR3 loop is CASSQGTRDTGELFF. The CDR3 coding sequence is TGCGCCAGCAGCCAAGGAACTAGGGACACCGGGGAGCTGTTTTTT.